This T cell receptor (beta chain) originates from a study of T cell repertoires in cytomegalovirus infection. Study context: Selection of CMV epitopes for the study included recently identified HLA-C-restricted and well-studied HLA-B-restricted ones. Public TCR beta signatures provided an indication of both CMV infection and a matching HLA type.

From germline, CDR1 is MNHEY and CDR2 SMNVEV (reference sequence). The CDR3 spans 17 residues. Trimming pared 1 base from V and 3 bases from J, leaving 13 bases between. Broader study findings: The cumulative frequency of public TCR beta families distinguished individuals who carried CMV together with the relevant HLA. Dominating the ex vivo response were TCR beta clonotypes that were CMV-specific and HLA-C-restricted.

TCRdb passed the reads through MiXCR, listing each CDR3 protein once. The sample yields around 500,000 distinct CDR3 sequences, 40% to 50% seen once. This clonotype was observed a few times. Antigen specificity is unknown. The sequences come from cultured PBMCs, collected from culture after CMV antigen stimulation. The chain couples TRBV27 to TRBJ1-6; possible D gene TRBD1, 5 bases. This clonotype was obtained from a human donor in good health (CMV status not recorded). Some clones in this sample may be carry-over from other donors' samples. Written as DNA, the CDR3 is TGTGCCAGCAGTTTATATCCAGGGCCGAACTATAATTCACCCCTCCACTTT. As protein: CASSLYPGPNYNSPLHF.